This T cell receptor (beta chain) stems from a study of cytomegalovirus exposure and HLA in healthy donors. Vbeta (60) and Jbeta (13) primers were used in the PCR. Clones were read by immunoSEQ multiplex PCR, and TCRdb kept only the in-frame ones, dropping some. The sample records around 120,000 clones, around a tenth being singletons. Germline assignment: CDR1 LGHNT and CDR2 FRNRAP. J gave up 1 base and V 0 bases, and 6 bases lay outside the gene matches. CDR3 size: 17 residues. The sequencing input was PBMCs. The chain joins TRBV12-5 to TRBJ2-5; TRBD1 matches 9 bases. The TCR sequence derives from a man aged 25-45 years in good health and CMV-seronegative. The CDR3 DNA is TGTGCTAGTGGTTTGGTGGTTGGACAGGGGATCCAAGAGACCCAGTACTTC. As protein: CASGLVVGQGIQETQYF.